This T cell receptor (beta chain) came from a study of blood T cells in healthy people across ages. At least 6.5 million PBMCs were isolated per sample. A J-beta primer mix and a sample-barcoded 5' primer were used in a second PCR of roughly 6 to 11 cycles. Carrying 12 random nucleotides, a template-switch adaptor labeled each individual cDNA molecule. TCRdb used MiXCR to reprocess the 5' RACE reads, holding one entry per CDR3 protein. The sample lists 1.5 million or so distinct CDR3 sequences; around 39% were seen once. CDR1 and CDR2 from the germline V gene are ENHRY and SYGVKD. V dropped 10 bases and J dropped 5 bases, with 17 bases sitting between them. The CDR3 runs 13 residues.

V gene TRBV10-3 combines with J gene TRBJ2-5; TRBD1 might be the D (7 bases). Source material: blood. This clonotype was sampled from a woman under 30 in good health. The CDR3 bases are TGTGCCACTGGTCCCAGGGGGGATGAGACCCAGTACTTC. It translates to CATGPRGDETQYF.